One and the same sample provided the 20 T cell receptor beta chains below, sequenced in a study of T cell changes during pregnancy in multiple sclerosis. Method: immunoSEQ multiplex PCR; TCRdb's copy keeps in-frame clones and lacks some. The sample has 55,000 to 70,000 clones; 80% to 90% are singletons. Sequenced material: peripheral blood, taken in the first trimester of pregnancy. These TCRs come from a female donor with multiple sclerosis, enrolled in a pregnancy study.

This clone was detected once. The chain links TRBV7-8 to TRBJ1-5; the D gene is possibly TRBD1 (5 bases). Between the trimmed V and J ends, which lost 4 bases and 2 bases, there was a span of 9 bases. The germline V gene encodes CDR1 SGHVS and CDR2 FQNEAQ. This CDR3 is built from 14 residues. The CDR3 bases are TGTGCCAGCAGCTCGGGGACTCGCAATCAGCCCCAGCATTTT. Translated, it gives CASSSGTRNQPQHF.

The chain employs TRBV19 and TRBJ1-4; 11 nucleotides align to TRBD1. V shed 3 bases, J shed 0 bases, and the junction held 15 bases outside the gene matches. The CDR3 is 21 amino acids. Germline V gene sequence: CDR1 LNHDA, CDR2 SQIVND (reference sequence). The DNA of the CDR3 is TGTGCCAGTAGTATTCGTCGGGACAGGGGGTCTCTTTTTGCAACTAATGAAAAACTGTTTTTT. Translation gives CASSIRRDRGSLFATNEKLFF.

The chain couples TRBV7-9 to TRBJ1-5; no firm D call. V was shortened by 0 bases and J by 9 bases, with 12 bases between the two germline ends. The V gene's germline CDR1 is SEHNR and CDR2 FQNEAQ (reference sequence). This CDR3 contains 14 residues. The DNA of the CDR3 is TGTGCCAGCAGCTTAGCAAGTGTAAGAGCGCCCCAGCATTTT. Its protein product is CASSLASVRAPQHF.

The rearrangement uses TRBV7-2 and TRBJ2-7; D perhaps matches TRBD2 (5 bases). V gave up 0 bases and J gave up 0 bases, with 6 bases separating them. The CDR3 contains 14 residues. Germline V gives CDR1 SGHTA, CDR2 FQGNSA. The CDR3 DNA follows: TGTGCCAGCAGCTTAGCCGCGGGCTCCTACGAGCAGTACTTC. Its translation: CASSLAAGSYEQYF.

This clone has only one observation. This chain connects TRBV4-1 to TRBJ2-1, with D hard to call. The CDR3 has 15 amino acids. The germline CDR1 and CDR2 sequences are MGHRA and YSYEKL. V was trimmed by 2 bases and J by 3 bases, leaving 11 bases between them. The CDR3 DNA follows: TGCGCCAGCAGCCAACATTTGAACGGCTACAATGAGCAGTTCTTC. This translates into CASSQHLNGYNEQFF.

The rearrangement links TRBV10-1 to TRBJ2-7; 8 positions match TRBD1. Losses at the gene ends were 8 bases for V and 0 bases for J; bases not matched to a gene: 9. Germline values: CDR1 WNHNN, CDR2 SYGVQD (reference sequence). This CDR3 is built from 15 residues. CDR3 sequence reads: CASSSPGQASYEQYF. DNA of the CDR3: TGCGCCAGCTCCTCCCCGGGACAGGCCTCCTACGAGCAGTACTTC.

J is TRBJ2-7 and V is TRBV18; possible D gene TRBD2, 7 bases. Per germline, CDR1 KGHSH and CDR2 LQKENI. Trimming cost V 2 bases and J 0 bases, with 8 bases left between them. The CDR3 consists of 14 residues. CDR3 coding DNA: TGTGCCAGCTCACCAGGGGGGGCCTCCTACGAGCAGTACTTC. Protein: CASSPGGASYEQYF.

V usage is TRBV7-9 and J usage is TRBJ2-1; no firm D call. CDR1 is SEHNR, CDR2 FQNEAQ, per germline (reference sequence). This CDR3 has 12 residues. Trimming took off 7 bases at V and 8 bases at J, with 12 bases between the two ends. CDR3 sequence: CASTLERDEQFF. As DNA, the CDR3 is TGTGCCAGCACCCTCGAACGGGATGAGCAGTTCTTC.

The chain has TRBV4-1 and TRBJ1-4, with D unresolved. This CDR3 region has 16 residues. The germline V gene encodes CDR1 MGHRA and CDR2 YSYEKL. With 0 bases removed from V and 5 bases from J, the gap between germline ends came to 13 bases. DNA of the CDR3: TGCGCCAGCAGCCAAGAGGGATTCGGGAACAATGAAAAACTGTTTTTT. Encoded protein: CASSQEGFGNNEKLFF.

The chain carries TRBV28 and TRBJ2-3; tentatively, D is TRBD2 (7 bases). CDR3 length: 15 residues. V dropped 6 bases and J dropped 2 bases, with 15 bases sitting between them. Germline V gene sequence: CDR1 MDHEN, CDR2 SYDVKM. Here the CDR3 reads CASRGAGANTDTQYF. The CDR3 DNA sequence: TGTGCCAGCAGGGGGGCGGGGGCTAACACAGATACGCAGTATTTT.

The V and J genes are TRBV18 and TRBJ1-5, with TRBD1 identical over 7 bases. Looked up from germline, CDR1 is KGHSH and CDR2 is LQKENI. The CDR3 is made up of 16 amino acids. V trimming: 3 bases; J trimming: 4 bases; junction bases outside the gene matches: 9. The CDR3 protein is CASSPQGGFENQPQHF. CDR3 nucleotides: TGTGCCAGCTCACCTCAGGGGGGATTTGAGAATCAGCCCCAGCATTTT.

The V and J genes are TRBV19 and TRBJ2-5; 11 bases match TRBD2. Trimming at V came to 6 bases and at J to 4 bases, leaving 7 bases not matched to a gene. Germline CDR1 LNHDA, CDR2 SQIVND (reference sequence). The CDR3 has 15 amino acids. CDR3 sequence (DNA): TGTGCCAGTAGGAAGCTAGCGGGGGGAGGAGAGACCCAGTACTTC. Protein sequence: CASRKLAGGGETQYF.

The chain recombines TRBV6-4 with TRBJ2-1; D uncertain. Trimming took 3 bases from V and 5 from J, leaving 8 bases between them. Germline V CDR1 and CDR2: MRHNA, SNTAGT. The CDR3 contains 13 residues. The CDR3 region has the DNA TGTGCCAGCAGTGAAAACAGCAACAATGAGCAGTTCTTC. Its protein product is CASSENSNNEQFF.

Only a few counts were recorded for this clone. The chain combines TRBV6-1 with TRBJ1-5; D might be TRBD1 (6 bases). V lost 5 bases, J lost 3 bases, and 11 bases lay in between. Germline CDR1 is MNHNS and CDR2 is SASEGT. This CDR3 has 14 amino acids. Here the CDR3 DNA reads TGTGCCAGCAGTTCAGGACAGATCAATCAGCCCCAGCATTTT. Amino acid sequence: CASSSGQINQPQHF.

The rearrangement joins TRBV30 to TRBJ1-2; D is unresolved. This CDR3 region has 11 residues. V lost 0 bases and J 5 bases, leaving 4 bases between the germline ends. Germline CDR1 GTSNPN, CDR2 SVGIG (reference sequence). The CDR3 DNA follows: TGTGCCTGGAGTGTCGGGTATGGCTACACCTTC. Translated, it gives CAWSVGYGYTF.

In this sample, this clone turned up once. V usage is TRBV5-1 and J usage is TRBJ2-5; 7 positions match TRBD1. With 2 bases clipped from V and 4 bases from J, the junction kept 5 bases outside the gene matches. CDR3 length: 14 residues. Germline CDR1 and CDR2: SGHRS and YFSETQ. Here the CDR3 DNA reads TGCGCCAGCAGCTTCCAGGGGGTAGTAGAGACCCAGTACTTC. Its translation: CASSFQGVVETQYF. The variable domain in full, with the rest retrieved from reference TRBV5-1 and TRBJ2-5, is KAGVTQTPRYLIKTRGQQVTLSCSPISGHRSVSWYQQTPGQGLQFLFEYFSETQRNKGNFPGRFSGRQFSNSRSEMNVSTLELGDSALYLCASSFQGVVETQYFGPGTRLLVL.

This clone showed up just once. The chain employs TRBV5-5 and TRBJ1-2; D unresolved. Germline-derived CDR1 and CDR2 are SGHKS and YYEKEE (reference sequence). The CDR3 contains 16 residues. V was trimmed by 0 bases and J by 4 bases, leaving 16 bases between them. CDR3 amino acids: CASSLVGGDTGYGYTF. DNA for the CDR3: TGTGCCAGCAGCTTGGTGGGCGGGGATACCGGCTATGGCTACACCTTC.

This clone appeared a few times. This chain links TRBV5-6 with TRBJ1-1; unclear D gene. The ends were cut back, 4 bases at V and 5 bases at J, with 6 bases in the middle. The CDR3 consists of 11 residues. CDR1 is SGHDT and CDR2 is YYEEEE in the germline V gene. CDR3 nucleotides: TGTGCCAGCAGCCTACAGACTGAAGCTTTCTTT. Its translation is CASSLQTEAFF.

The V and J genes are TRBV27 and TRBJ2-7; D ambiguous. The V and J ends lost 6 bases and 2 bases respectively, with 8 bases between them. Germline-derived CDR1 and CDR2 are MNHEY and SMNVEV (reference sequence). This CDR3 is built from 12 residues. The CDR3 is CASRKGAYEQYF. Written as DNA, the CDR3 is TGTGCCAGCAGGAAAGGAGCCTACGAGCAGTACTTC.

V gene TRBV6-1 combines with J gene TRBJ2-1; 9 bases align to TRBD1. Trimming took 6 bases from V and 9 from J; bases not matched to a gene: 12. Germline V gives CDR1 MNHNS, CDR2 SASEGT. The CDR3 contains 15 residues. The CDR3 nucleotides read TGTGCCAGCAGAAGAGACCGGGACAGGGTTCGTGAGCAGTTCTTC. Translating gives CASRRDRDRVREQFF.